The next 6 T cell receptor beta chains were all read from a single sample in a study of T cells in Graves' hyperthyroidism and ophthalmopathy. The source material, RNA transcripts, was used to amplify TCR beta CDR3 regions. When the TCR CDR3 underwent first-round RT-PCR, the HTBI primer set was used. Each CDR3 protein is one row after TCRdb ran MiXCR on the multiplex PCR reads. Among fewer than 500,000 distinct CDR3 sequences listed, approximately 12% were seen once. The material sequenced was blood. The origin of the receptors is a man aged 30-40 years with Graves' hyperthyroidism that later progressed to Graves' ophthalmopathy.

A note on this clonotype: Just one base apart from a much larger clone, this may be a read error. The V gene is TRBV30, the J gene TRBJ1-1, with a possible D match to TRBD1 (5 bases). Germline values: CDR1 GTSNPN, CDR2 SVGIG (reference sequence). The CDR3 has 14 residues. Deletions cut 5 bases from V and 3 bases from J, with 16 bases between. As DNA, the CDR3 is TGTGCCTGGTGTCTCGGGGGTCGGCACACTGAAGCTTTCTTT. Translated, it gives CAWCLGGRHTEAFF.

This sequence joins TRBV5-1 and TRBJ2-3; 7 nucleotides agree with TRBD1. The trim removed 4 bases at V and 2 bases at J, leaving 7 bases unmatched. The CDR3 is 15 amino acids. CDR1 is SGHRS, CDR2 YFSETQ, per germline. CDR3 region: CASSLTGYNTDTQYF. The CDR3 DNA is TGCGCCAGCAGCCTGACAGGGTATAACACAGATACGCAGTATTTT. Supplemented by reference TRBV5-1 and TRBJ2-3, the full variable domain reads KAGVTQTPRYLIKTRGQQVTLSCSPISGHRSVSWYQQTPGQGLQFLFEYFSETQRNKGNFPGRFSGRQFSNSRSEMNVSTLELGDSALYLCASSLTGYNTDTQYFGPGTRLTVL.

This clonotype has a handful of counts. J is TRBJ2-5 and V is TRBV29-1; 14 nucleotides match TRBD2. Trimming removed 7 bases from V and 2 bases from J; junction bases left unmatched: 3. CDR1 is SQVTM, CDR2 ANQGSEA, per germline. The CDR3 contains 14 residues. CDR3 sequence (DNA): TGCAGCGGGGGACTAGCGGGGGTACAAGAGACCCAGTACTTC. Protein product: CSGGLAGVQETQYF.

There are many counts of this clonotype. The chain joins TRBV2 to TRBJ2-3, with TRBD2 identical over 10 bases. V was clipped by 2 bases and J by 1 base; unmatched bases: 3. The CDR3 spans 16 residues. Germline CDR1 is SNHLY and CDR2 is FYNNEI. This chain's CDR3 is CASSERLAGGTDTQYF. The CDR3 region has the DNA TGTGCCAGCAGTGAAAGGCTAGCGGGGGGCACAGATACGCAGTATTTT.

A few counts support this clonotype. The chain carries TRBV20-1 and TRBJ1-5, with 9 bases aligning to TRBD1. The CDR3 is 15 residues long. J gave up 4 bases and V 0 bases, and 4 bases lay outside the gene matches. Germline V gives CDR1 DFQATT, CDR2 SNEGSKA (reference sequence). As DNA, the CDR3 is TGCAGTGCTAGAGATCCGACAGGGGGAAATCAGCCCCAGCATTTT. It specifies CSARDPTGGNQPQHF.

This clonotype was recorded at least ten times. This chain joins TRBV24-1 and TRBJ1-6, with D perhaps matching TRBD1 (5 bases). CDR3 length equals 15 residues. Germline CDR1 and CDR2: KGHDR and SFDVKD. The V and J ends lost 2 bases and 8 bases respectively, with 12 bases between them. The DNA of the CDR3 is TGTGCCACCAGTGATTCCCGGGGGGGAGATTCACCCCTCCACTTT. Encoded protein: CATSDSRGGDSPLHF.